This T cell receptor (beta chain) was documented in a study of T-cell reconstitution after alpha-beta-depleted transplantation in children listed by TCRdb under 2016. Some background on the complete study: The study quantitatively tracked T-cell immune reconstitution after TCRalphabeta/CD19-depleted allogeneic hematopoietic cell transplantation in children using TCR repertoire profiling. Study-level results and caveats: In some patients, high TCRbeta diversity at day 60 was attributed to recipient T cells and intrathymic progenitors that had survived conditioning. Over subsequent months, a decline in hyperexpanded clone frequencies was noted, and after one year, T-cell counts and TCRbeta diversity were mostly ascribed to newly produced T cells. The apparently early alphabetaT-cell count recovery about two months after transplant was reportedly dependent on only several hundred rapidly expanded clones derived from non-depleted graft cells.

Trimming leaves V shorter by 4 bases and J shorter by 3 bases, with the junction holding 6 bases beyond the gene matches. Sequences SGHDT (CDR1) and YYEEEE (CDR2) are obtained from the germline V gene. From cysteine to phenylalanine, the CDR3 is 16 amino acids long. The entry retains the CDR3 DNA only, 48 bases that are in frame from base 1. As regards this clonotype: Its binding antigen is unknown. Base qualities are not provided; no much larger clone lies one nucleotide away.

The sample's treatment or condition label is to be understood as: allogeneic hematopoietic cell transplantation with graft depleted of TCRalphabeta T cells and CD19 B cells. TCRalphabeta/CD19-depleted allogeneic hematopoietic cell grafts were given to the transplant recipients, all of whom were children. The library was produced with PCR. Sequencing relied on an Illumina HiSeq 2500. To normalize quantification of the TCRbeta repertoire, the TCR libraries were built with molecular barcoding that relied on unique molecular identifiers. TCRdb reran the public reads through fastp at Q25 and MiXCR, keeping productive beta chains. Rows with a matching CDR3 protein are joined into one entry that keeps the most common DNA and genes. The sample yields approximately 650,000 distinct CDR3 sequences; around 13% were counted once. The ten largest account for roughly 0.77% of the sample.

Recombination linked TRBV5-6 to TRBJ2-7, with TRBD2 identical over 14 junction bases. The TCR was taken from a girl aged 2 to 10 with congenital amegakaryocytic thrombocytopenia, due to receive a stem cell transplant. The sequences come from PBMCs, collected before TCRalphabeta/CD19-depleted stem cell transplant. The CDR3 here reads CASSRLAGGLFYEQYF. The nucleotides are TGTGCCAGCAGCCGACTAGCGGGAGGGCTGTTCTACGAGCAGTACTTC. With the rest looked up from the reference TRBV5-6 and TRBJ2-7 genes rather than sequenced, the full variable domain is DAGVTQSPTHLIKTRGQQVTLRCSPKSGHDTVSWYQQALGQGPQFIFQYYEEEERQRGNFPDRFSGHQFPNYSSELNVNALLLGDSALYLCASSRLAGGLFYEQYFGPGTRLTVT.